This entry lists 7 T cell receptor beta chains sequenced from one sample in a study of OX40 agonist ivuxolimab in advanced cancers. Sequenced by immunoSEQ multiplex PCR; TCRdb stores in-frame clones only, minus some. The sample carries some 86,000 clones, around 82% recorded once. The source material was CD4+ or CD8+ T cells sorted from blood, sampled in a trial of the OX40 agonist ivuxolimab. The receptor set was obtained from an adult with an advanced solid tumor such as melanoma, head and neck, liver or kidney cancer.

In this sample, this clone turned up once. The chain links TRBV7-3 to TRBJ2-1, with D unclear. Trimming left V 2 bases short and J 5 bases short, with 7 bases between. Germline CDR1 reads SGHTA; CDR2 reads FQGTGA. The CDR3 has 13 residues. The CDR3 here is CASSLGSNNEQFF. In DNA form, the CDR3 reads TGTGCCAGCAGCTTAGGCAGTAACAATGAGCAGTTCTTC.

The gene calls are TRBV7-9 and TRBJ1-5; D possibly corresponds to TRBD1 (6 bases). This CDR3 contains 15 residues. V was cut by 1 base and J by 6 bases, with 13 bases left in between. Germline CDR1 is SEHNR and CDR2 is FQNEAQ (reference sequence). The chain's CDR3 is CASSLDRDPFQPQHF. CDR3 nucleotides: TGTGCCAGCAGCTTAGACAGGGATCCTTTTCAGCCCCAGCATTTT.

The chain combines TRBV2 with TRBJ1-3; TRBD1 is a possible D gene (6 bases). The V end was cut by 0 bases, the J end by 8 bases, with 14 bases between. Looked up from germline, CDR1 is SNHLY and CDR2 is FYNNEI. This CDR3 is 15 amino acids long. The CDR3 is CASSEAGGRSYTIYF. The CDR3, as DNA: TGTGCCAGCAGTGAAGCCGGGGGGCGATCCTACACCATATATTTT.

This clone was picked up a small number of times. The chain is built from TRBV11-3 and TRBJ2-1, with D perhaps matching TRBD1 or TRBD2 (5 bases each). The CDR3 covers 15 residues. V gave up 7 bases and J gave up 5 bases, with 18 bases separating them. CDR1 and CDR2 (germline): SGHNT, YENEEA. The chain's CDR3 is CASTPEGFYHNEQFF. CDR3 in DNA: TGTGCCAGCACCCCCGAGGGGTTTTATCACAATGAGCAGTTCTTC.

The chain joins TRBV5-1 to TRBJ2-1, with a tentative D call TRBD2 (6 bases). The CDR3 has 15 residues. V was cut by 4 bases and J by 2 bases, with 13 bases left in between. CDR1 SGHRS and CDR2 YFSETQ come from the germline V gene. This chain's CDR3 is CASSPLGGTYNEQFF. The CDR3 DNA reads TGCGCCAGCAGCCCCTTGGGGGGTACCTACAATGAGCAGTTCTTC.

As DNA, the CDR3 is TGTGCCAGAAGCTTGGATGTGAGGACAGGGGGCTGCAATGAGCAGTTCTTC. The encoded protein is CARSLDVRTGGCNEQFF. The V gene is TRBV5-3, the J gene TRBJ2-1, with 11 nucleotides matching TRBD1. TRBV5-3 is an ORF, and what it does is uncertain. Trimming took 0 bases from V and 6 from J; bases not matched to a gene: 8. The CDR3 has 17 residues.

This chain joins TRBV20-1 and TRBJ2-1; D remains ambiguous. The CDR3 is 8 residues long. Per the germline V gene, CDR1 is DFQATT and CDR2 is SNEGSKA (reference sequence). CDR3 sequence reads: CREPSQFF. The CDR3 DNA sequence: TGCAGGGAGCCCTCCCAGTTCTTC.